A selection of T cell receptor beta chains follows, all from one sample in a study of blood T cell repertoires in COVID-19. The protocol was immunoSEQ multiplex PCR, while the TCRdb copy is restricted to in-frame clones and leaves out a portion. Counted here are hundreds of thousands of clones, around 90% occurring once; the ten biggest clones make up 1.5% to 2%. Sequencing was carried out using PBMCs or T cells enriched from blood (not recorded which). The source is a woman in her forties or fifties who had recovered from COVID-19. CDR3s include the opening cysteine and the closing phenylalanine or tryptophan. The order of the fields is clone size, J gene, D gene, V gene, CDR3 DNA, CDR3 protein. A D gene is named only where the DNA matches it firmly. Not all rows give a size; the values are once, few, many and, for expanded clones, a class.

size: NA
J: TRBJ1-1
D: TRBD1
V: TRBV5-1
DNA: TGCGCCAGCAGCGATGGGGGGACAGTGAACACTGAAGCTTTCTTT
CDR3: CASSDGGTVNTEAFF

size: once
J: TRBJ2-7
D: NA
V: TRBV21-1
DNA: TGTGCCAGCAGCAGCCCTGGGACACGCTCCTACGAGCAGTACTTC
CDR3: CASSSPGTRSYEQYF

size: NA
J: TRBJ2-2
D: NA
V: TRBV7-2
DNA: TGTGCCAGCAGCTTAGCGGCTAGCAGCGCGGGGGAGCTGTTTTTT
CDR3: CASSLAASSAGELFF

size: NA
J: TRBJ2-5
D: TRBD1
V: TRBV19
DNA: TGTGCCACAGGACAGGGGACGGTGGAGACCCAGTACTTC
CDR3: CATGQGTVETQYF

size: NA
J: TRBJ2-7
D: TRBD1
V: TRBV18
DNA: TGTGCCAGCTCACCAGGGACAGGGGGCAACCACGAGCAGTACTTC
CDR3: CASSPGTGGNHEQYF

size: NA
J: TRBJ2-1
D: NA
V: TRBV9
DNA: TGTGCCAGCAGCGTACTTGGAGGGTCGGGCGAGCAGTTCTTC
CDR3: CASSVLGGSGEQFF

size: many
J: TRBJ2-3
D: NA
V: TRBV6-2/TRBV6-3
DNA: TGTGCCAGCAGTTACGGGCTGCACACAGATACGCAGTATTTT
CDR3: CASSYGLHTDTQYF

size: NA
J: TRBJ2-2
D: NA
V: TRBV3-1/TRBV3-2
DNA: TGTGCCAGCAGCCAGAGAGGGACTCAGAACACCGGGGAGCTGTTTTTT
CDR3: CASSQRGTQNTGELFF

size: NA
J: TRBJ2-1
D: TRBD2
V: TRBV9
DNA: TGTGCCAGCAGCCCACGCACAACCCTAGCGGCTTCCTCCTACAATGAGCAGTTCTTC
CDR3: CASSPRTTLAASSYNEQFF

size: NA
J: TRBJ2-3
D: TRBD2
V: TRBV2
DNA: TGTGCCAGCAGGGCGACTAGCGGGAGTCCCACAGATACGCAGTATTTT
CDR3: CASRATSGSPTDTQYF

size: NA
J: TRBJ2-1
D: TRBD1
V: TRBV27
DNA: TGTGCCAGCAGTTTTCCCCGGACAGGGGGCAATGAGCAGTTCTTC
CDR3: CASSFPRTGGNEQFF

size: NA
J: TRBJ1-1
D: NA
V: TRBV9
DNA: TGTGCCAGCAGATCCTTGAACACTGAAGCTTTCTTT
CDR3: CASRSLNTEAFF

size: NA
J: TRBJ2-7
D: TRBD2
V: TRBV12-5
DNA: TGTGCTAGTGGGCCTACTAGCGGGAGGATCCACGAGCAGTACTTC
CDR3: CASGPTSGRIHEQYF

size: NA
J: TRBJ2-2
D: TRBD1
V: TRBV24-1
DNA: TGTGCCACCAGTGATGTAACAGGGGGCCTGGATAACACCGGGGAGCTGTTTTTT
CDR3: CATSDVTGGLDNTGELFF

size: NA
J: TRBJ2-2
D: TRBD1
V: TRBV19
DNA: TGTGCCAGTAGCGGGACAGCGTACACCGGGGAGCTGTTTTTT
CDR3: CASSGTAYTGELFF

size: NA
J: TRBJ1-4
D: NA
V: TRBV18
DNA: TGTGCCAGCTCACCCCAGGGCAGCGCCCAGACGAAAAAACTGTTTTTT
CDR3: CASSPQGSAQTKKLFF

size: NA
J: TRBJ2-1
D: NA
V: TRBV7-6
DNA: TGTGTGTTTTTGGCAGGATCGTTCAACAATGAGCAGTTCTTC
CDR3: CVFLAGSFNNEQFF

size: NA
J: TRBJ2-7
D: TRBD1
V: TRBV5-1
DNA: TGCGCCAGCAGTTTGGACAGGGGAAACTACGAGCAGTACTTC
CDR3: CASSLDRGNYEQYF

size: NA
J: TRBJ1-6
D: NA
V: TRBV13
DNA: TGTGCCAGCAGCTTAGCGGGGGACTCACCCCTCCACTTT
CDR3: CASSLAGDSPLHF

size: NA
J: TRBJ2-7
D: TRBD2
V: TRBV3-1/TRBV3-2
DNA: TGTGCCAGCAGCCCTCGGACTAGCGGGAGTTTCGGCCGGTACTTC
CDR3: CASSPRTSGSFGRYF